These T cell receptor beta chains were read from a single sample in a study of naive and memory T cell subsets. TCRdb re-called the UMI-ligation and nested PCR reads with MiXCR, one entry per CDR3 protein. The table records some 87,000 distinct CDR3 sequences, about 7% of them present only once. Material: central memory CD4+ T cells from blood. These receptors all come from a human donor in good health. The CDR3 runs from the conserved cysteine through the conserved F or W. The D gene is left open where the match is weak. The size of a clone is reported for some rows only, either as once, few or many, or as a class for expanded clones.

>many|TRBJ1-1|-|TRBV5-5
TGTGCCAGCAGCTTGCCTGGGGGGCACACTGAAGCTTTCTTT
CASSLPGGHTEAFF
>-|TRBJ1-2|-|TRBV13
TGTGCCAGCAGCGGGTGGGGGACCGCTCTTGGCTACACCTTC
CASSGWGTALGYTF
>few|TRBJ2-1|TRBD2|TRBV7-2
TGTGCCGAGGGGGGGCTAGCGGGGGGTGGGAATGAGCAGTTCTTC
CAEGGLAGGGNEQFF
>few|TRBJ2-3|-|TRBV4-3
TGCGCCAGCAGCCAAGATGGACTCAACACAGATACGCAGTATTTT
CASSQDGLNTDTQYF
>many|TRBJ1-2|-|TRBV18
TGTGCCAGCTCACCAACCACACGCAACTATGGCTACACCTTC
CASSPTTRNYGYTF
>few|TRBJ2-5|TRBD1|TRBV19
TGTGCCAGTAGTATAGGTCCCGGGACAGGGGTCAAGACCCAGTACTTC
CASSIGPGTGVKTQYF
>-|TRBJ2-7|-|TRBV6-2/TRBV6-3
TGTGCCAGCAGTTTAAACTCCTACGAGCAGTACTTC
CASSLNSYEQYF
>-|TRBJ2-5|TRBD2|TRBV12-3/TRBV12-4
TGTGCCAGCAGTCTCAGCGGGGGGGAGACCCAGTACTTC
CASSLSGGETQYF
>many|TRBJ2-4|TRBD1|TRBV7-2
TGTGCCAGCAGCCAAGGACAGGGGACAGCCAAAAACATTCAGTACTTC
CASSQGQGTAKNIQYF
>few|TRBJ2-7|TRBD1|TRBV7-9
TGTGCCAGCAGCTATACCGGGACAGGGATCGAGCAGTACTTC
CASSYTGTGIEQYF
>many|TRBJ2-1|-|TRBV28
TGTGCCAGCACCATGACTAGTCCCTACAATGAGCAGTTCTTC
CASTMTSPYNEQFF
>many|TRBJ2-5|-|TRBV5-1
TGCGCCAGCAGCTTGGGCGGGGACTCGGAGACCCAGTACTTC
CASSLGGDSETQYF